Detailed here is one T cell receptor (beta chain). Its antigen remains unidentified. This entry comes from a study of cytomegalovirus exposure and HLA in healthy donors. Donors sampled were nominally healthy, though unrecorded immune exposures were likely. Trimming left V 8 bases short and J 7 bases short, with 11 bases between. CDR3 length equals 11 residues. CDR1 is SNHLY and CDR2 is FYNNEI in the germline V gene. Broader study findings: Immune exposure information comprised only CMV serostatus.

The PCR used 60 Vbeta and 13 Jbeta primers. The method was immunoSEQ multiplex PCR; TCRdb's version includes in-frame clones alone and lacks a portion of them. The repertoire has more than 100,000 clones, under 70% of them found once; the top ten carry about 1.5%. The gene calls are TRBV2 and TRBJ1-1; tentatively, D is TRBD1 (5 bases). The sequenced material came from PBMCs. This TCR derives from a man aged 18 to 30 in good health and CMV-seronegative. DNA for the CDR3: TGTGCCAGCGACGACACAGGTGAAGCTTTCTTT. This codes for CASDDTGEAFF.